Described below is a single T cell receptor (beta chain) sequence and its context. Its cognate antigen has yet to be identified. No quality values exist for individual bases; no much larger clone is one base distant. This sample was included in a study of blood T cell repertoires in COVID-19 (dated by TCRdb to 2018 to 2020). Regarding the research as a whole: Samples covering the acute and convalescent phases of COVID-19 were provided by collaborators in the United States, Italy and Spain. The material from the prospective study consisted of cDNA or gDNA derived from T cells, B-cell-depleted T cells, or PBMCs. The dataset comprised deeply sampled blood TCRbeta repertoires from subjects exposed to, actively infected with, or recovered from COVID-19. The repertoires were made available in a free public database intended to serve as a resource for research on the immune response to SARS-CoV-2. The samples were drawn from two sources: the first 160 participants of the ongoing ImmuneRACE study, and approximately 1,300 subjects contributed by 6 global collaborators. Nearly every sample came with metadata listing a de-identified subject ID, COVID-19 status, age in years and sex. Where available, HLA class I and class II types were obtained from metadata supplied by the sample provider rather than from assay-based typing. The investigation overall reported the following: Clinical and demographic metadata were provided uncurated, with the amount varying by source and participant.

CDR1 and CDR2, per the germline V gene, are SGHDT and YYEEEE. The CDR3 measures 13 amino acids from cysteine to phenylalanine. The sequence is cut down to CDR3 DNA, 39 bases in frame from base 1. Trimming takes 4 bases from V and 4 bases from J, and the germline ends sit 11 bases apart. The immunoSEQ Assay, a bias-controlled multiplex PCR, was used to amplify TCRbeta CDR3 regions from genomic DNA. As for the authors' bioinformatics: Nucleated cell counts per sample were estimated from amplification of reference gene primers within the assay. To quantify the absolute abundance of each unique TCRbeta CDR3 rearrangement, sequence reads were collapsed and filtered. For each sample, productive Simpson clonality was calculated as the square root of Simpson's diversity index across productive rearrangements. TCRdb stores this immuneACCESS table with in-frame sequences only. Part of the clones is absent; in the studies checked, under half of the shortfall reflects unresolved V genes, and no reason is known for the rest. D and trimming come from the DNA, and the V and J calls and clone size come from that table. Within this sample are 180,000 or so clones, with around 85% of them counted one time only. Together, the top ten hold approximately 1.2% of the sample.

Samples from volunteer blood donors who had recovered from COVID-19 were contributed by a second Seattle source. The collaborating institutions used their own protocols to collect whole blood in K2EDTA tubes. For TCRbeta analysis, collaborators shipped samples in one of three forms: frozen whole blood, isolated PBMCs, or DNA extracted from either of those sample types. Sequenced sample: peripheral blood. Here the chain combines TRBV5-6 and TRBJ1-2, with the D gene call left open. The receptor's source is a man in his sixties who had recovered from COVID-19. The CDR3 sequence is CASSPGFSYGYTF. The DNA sequence is given as TGTGCCAGCAGCCCGGGGTTCTCCTATGGCTACACCTTC.